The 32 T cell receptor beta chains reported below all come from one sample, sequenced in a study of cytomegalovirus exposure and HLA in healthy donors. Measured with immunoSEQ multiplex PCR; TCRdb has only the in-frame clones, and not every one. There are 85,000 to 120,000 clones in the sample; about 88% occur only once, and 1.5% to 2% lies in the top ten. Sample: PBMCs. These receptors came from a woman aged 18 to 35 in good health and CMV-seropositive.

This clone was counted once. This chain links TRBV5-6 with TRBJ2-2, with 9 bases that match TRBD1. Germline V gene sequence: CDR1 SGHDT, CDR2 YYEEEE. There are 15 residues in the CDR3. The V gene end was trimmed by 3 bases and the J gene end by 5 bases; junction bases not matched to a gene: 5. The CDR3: CASSSQGARTGELFF. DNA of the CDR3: TGTGCCAGCAGCTCACAGGGGGCGAGAACCGGGGAGCTGTTTTTT.

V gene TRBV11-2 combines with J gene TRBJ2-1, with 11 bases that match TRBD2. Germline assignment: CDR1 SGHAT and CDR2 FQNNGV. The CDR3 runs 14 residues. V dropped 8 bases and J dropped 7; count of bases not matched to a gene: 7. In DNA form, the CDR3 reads TGTGCCAGCTATAGCGGGGGGGCCAAAAATGAGCAGTTCTTC. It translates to CASYSGGAKNEQFF.

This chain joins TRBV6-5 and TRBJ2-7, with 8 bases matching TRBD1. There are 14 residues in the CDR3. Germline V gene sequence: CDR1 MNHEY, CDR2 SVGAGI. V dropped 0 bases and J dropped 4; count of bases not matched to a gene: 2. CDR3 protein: CASSYSGQEYEQYF. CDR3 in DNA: TGTGCCAGCAGTTACTCGGGACAGGAATACGAGCAGTACTTC.

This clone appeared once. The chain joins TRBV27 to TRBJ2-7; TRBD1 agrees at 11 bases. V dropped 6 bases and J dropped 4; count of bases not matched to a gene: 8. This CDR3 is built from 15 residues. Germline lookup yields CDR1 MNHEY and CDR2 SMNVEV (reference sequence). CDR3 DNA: TGTGCCAGCAGGGGCCCGGGACAGGGGGTTTACGAGCAGTACTTC. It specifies CASRGPGQGVYEQYF.

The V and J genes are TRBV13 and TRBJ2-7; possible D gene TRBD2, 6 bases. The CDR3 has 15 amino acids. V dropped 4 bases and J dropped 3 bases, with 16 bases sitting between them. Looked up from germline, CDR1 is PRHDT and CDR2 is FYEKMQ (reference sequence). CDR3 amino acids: CASSSGLQNDYEQYF. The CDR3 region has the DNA TGTGCCAGCAGCTCGGGACTCCAGAATGACTACGAGCAGTACTTC.

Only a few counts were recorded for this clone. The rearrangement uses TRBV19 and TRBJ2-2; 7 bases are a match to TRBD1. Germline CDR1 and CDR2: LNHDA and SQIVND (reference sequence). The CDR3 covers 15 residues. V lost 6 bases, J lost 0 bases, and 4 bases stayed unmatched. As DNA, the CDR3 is TGTGCCAGTAGGAACAGGGGCGCGAACACCGGGGAGCTGTTTTTT. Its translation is CASRNRGANTGELFF.

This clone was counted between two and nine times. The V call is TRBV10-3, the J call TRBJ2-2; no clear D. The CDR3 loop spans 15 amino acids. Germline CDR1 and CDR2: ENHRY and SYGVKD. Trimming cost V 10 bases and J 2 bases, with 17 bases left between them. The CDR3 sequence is CATQSSSENTGELFF. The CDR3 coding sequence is TGTGCCACCCAATCGTCCTCAGAAAACACCGGGGAGCTGTTTTTT.

The CDR3 reads CASTLGDIYGYTF. The CDR3 nucleotides read TGTGCCAGCACCCTTGGGGACATCTATGGCTACACCTTC. The chain employs TRBV2 and TRBJ1-2; possibly TRBD1 for D (6 bases). The germline V gene encodes CDR1 SNHLY and CDR2 FYNNEI. The CDR3 is made up of 13 amino acids. V lost 7 bases and J lost 4, with 13 bases in between. Full variable domain (remainder filled in from reference TRBV2 and TRBJ1-2): EPEVTQTPSHQVTQMGQEVILRCVPISNHLYFYWYRQILGQKVEFLVSFYNNEISEKSEIFDDQFSVERPDGSNFTLKIRSTKLEDSAMYFCASTLGDIYGYTFGSGTRLTVV.

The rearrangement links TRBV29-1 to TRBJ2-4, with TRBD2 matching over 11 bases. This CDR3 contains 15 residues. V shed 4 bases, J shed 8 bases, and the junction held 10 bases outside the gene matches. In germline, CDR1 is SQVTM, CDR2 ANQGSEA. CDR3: CSVVLQGLAVDIQYF. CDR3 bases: TGCAGCGTTGTACTACAGGGACTAGCGGTTGACATTCAGTACTTC.

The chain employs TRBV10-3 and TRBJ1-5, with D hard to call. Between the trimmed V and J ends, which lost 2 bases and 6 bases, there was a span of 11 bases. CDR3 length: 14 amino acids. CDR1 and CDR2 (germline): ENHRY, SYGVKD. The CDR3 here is CAISEEGSGQPQHF. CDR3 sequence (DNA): TGTGCCATCAGTGAGGAGGGCTCCGGTCAGCCCCAGCATTTT.

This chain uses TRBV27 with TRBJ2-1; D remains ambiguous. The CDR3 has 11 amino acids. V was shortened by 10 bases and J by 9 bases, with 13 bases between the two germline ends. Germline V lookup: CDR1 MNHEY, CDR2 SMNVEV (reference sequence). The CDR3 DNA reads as TGTGCCACCCAGAGGTTCAGTGAGCAGTTCTTC. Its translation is CATQRFSEQFF.

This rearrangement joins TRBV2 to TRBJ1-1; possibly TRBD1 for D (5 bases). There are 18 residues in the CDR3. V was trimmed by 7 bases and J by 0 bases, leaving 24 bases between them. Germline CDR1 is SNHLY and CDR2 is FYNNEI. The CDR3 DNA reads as TGTGCCAGCACCCCCCTGACAGCCCGTCGGGGGATGAACACTGAAGCTTTCTTT. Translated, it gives CASTPLTARRGMNTEAFF.

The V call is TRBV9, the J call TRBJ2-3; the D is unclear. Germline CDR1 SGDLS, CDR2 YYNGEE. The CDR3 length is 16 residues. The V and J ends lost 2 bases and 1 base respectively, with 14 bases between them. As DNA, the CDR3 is TGTGCCAGCAGCGTGAGCCGGGTCCTGGGCACAGATACGCAGTATTTT. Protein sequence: CASSVSRVLGTDTQYF.

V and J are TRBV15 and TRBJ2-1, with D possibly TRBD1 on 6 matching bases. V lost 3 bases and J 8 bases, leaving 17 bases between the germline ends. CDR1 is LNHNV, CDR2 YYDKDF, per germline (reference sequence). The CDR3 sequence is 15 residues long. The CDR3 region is CATSSSPHRDHEQFF. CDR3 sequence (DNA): TGTGCCACCAGCAGCAGCCCCCACAGGGACCATGAGCAGTTCTTC.

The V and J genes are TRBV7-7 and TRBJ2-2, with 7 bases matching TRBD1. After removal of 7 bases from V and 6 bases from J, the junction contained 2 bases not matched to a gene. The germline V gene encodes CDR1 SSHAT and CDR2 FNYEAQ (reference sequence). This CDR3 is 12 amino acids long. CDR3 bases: TGTGCCAGCATCCAGGGGGCCGGGGAGCTGTTTTTT. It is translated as CASIQGAGELFF.

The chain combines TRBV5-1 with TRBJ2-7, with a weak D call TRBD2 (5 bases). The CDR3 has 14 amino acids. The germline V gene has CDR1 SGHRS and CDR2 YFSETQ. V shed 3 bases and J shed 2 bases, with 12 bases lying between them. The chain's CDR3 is CASSSDSNPYEQYV. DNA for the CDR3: TGCGCCAGCAGCTCGGACTCTAACCCCTACGAGCAGTACGTC.

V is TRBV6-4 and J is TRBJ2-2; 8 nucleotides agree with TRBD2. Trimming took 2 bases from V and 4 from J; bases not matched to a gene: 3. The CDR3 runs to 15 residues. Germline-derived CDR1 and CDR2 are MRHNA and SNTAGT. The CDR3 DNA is TGTGCCAGCAGTGACGAAGCGGGGGCCACCGGGGAGCTGTTTTTT. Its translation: CASSDEAGATGELFF.

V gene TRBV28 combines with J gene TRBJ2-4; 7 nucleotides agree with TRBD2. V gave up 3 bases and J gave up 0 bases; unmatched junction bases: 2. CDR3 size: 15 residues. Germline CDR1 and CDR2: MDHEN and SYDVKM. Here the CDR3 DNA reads TGTGCCAGCAGTTTCCGGGGGGTAGCCAAAAACATTCAGTACTTC. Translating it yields CASSFRGVAKNIQYF. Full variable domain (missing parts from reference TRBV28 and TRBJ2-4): DVKVTQSSRYLVKRTGEKVFLECVQDMDHENMFWYRQDPGLGLRLIYFSYDVKMKEKGDIPEGYSVSREKKERFSLILESASTNQTSMYLCASSFRGVAKNIQYFGAGTRLSVL.

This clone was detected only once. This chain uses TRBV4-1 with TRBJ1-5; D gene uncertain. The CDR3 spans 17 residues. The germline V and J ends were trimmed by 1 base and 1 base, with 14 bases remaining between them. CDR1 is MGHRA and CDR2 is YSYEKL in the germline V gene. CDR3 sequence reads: CASSQGRNSRSNQPQHF. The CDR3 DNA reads TGCGCCAGCAGCCAAGGCCGAAATAGTCGAAGCAATCAGCCCCAGCATTTT.

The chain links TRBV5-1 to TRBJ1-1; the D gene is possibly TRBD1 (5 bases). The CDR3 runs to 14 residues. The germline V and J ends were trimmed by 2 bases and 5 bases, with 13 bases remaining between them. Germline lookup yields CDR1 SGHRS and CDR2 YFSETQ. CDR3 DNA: TGCGCCAGCAGCTTCCAGGGTGCGGGGACTGAAGCTTTCTTT. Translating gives CASSFQGAGTEAFF.

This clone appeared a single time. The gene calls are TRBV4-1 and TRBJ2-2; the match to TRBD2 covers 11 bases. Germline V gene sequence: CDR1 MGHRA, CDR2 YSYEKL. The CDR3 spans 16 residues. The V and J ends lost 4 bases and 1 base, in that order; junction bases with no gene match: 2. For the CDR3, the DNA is TGCGCCAGCAGCCTCACTAGCGGGGGGAACACCGGGGAGCTGTTTTTT. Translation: CASSLTSGGNTGELFF.

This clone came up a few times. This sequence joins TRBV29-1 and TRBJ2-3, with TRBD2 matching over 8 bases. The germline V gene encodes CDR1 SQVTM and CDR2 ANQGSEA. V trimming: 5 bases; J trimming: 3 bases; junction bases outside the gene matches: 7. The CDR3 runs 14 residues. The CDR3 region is CSVTSGGGTDTQYF. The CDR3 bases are TGCAGCGTTACGAGCGGGGGCGGAACAGATACGCAGTATTTT.

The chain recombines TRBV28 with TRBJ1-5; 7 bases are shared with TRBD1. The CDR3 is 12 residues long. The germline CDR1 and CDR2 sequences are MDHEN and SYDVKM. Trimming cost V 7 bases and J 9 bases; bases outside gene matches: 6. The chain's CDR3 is CASTPSGGPQHF. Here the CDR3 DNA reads TGTGCCAGCACTCCCTCAGGGGGGCCCCAGCATTTT.

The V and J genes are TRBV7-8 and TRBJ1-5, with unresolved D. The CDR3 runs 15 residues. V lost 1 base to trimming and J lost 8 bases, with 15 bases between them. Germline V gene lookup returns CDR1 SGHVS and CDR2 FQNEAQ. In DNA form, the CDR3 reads TGTGCCAGCAGCTTAGAAGGAGGCGGGTTCAAGCCCCAGCATTTT. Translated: CASSLEGGGFKPQHF.

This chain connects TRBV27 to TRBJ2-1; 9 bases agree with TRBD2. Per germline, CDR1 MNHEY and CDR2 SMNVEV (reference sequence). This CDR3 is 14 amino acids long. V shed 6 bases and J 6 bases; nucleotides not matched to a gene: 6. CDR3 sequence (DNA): TGTGCCAGCAGAGTAGCGGGGGTCATCAATGAGCAGTTCTTC. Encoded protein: CASRVAGVINEQFF.

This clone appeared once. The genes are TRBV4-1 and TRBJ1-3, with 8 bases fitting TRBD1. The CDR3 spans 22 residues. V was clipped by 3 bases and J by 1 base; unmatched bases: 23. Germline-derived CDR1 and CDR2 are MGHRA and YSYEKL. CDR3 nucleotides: TGCGCCAGCAGCCAGCAGGGTCAGGGGGCTTCGGCGCGGAAACAGTCTGGAAACACCATATATTTT. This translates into CASSQQGQGASARKQSGNTIYF.

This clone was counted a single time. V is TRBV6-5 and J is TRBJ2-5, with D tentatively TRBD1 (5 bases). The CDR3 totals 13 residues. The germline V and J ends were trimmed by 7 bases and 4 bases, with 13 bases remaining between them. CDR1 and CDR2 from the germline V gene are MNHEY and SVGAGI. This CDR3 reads CASKGRDGETQYF. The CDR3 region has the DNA TGTGCCAGCAAGGGCAGGGATGGAGAGACCCAGTACTTC.

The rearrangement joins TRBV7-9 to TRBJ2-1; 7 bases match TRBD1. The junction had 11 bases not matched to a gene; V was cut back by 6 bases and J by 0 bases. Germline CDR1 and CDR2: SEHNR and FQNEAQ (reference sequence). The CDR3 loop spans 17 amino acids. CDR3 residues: CASRIGRTGDSYNEQFF. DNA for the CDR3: TGTGCCAGCAGAATAGGAAGGACAGGTGACTCCTACAATGAGCAGTTCTTC.

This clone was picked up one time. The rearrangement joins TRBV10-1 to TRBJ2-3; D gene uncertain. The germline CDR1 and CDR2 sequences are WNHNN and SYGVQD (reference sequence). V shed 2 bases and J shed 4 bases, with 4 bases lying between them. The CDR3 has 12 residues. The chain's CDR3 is CASSESSDTQYF. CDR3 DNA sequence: TGCGCCAGCAGTGAGAGCTCAGATACGCAGTATTTT.

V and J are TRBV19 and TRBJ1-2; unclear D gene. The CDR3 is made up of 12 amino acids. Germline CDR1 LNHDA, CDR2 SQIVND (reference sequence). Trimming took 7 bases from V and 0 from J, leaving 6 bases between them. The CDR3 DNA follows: TGTGCCAGTAAGGAGGCTAACTATGGCTACACCTTC. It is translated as CASKEANYGYTF.

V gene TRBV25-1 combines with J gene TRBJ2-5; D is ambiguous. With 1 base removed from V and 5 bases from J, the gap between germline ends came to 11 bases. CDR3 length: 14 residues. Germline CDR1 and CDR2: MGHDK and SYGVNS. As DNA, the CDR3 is TGTGCCAGCAGTGAATGGAGCGTGCGGGAGACCCAGTACTTC. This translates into CASSEWSVRETQYF.

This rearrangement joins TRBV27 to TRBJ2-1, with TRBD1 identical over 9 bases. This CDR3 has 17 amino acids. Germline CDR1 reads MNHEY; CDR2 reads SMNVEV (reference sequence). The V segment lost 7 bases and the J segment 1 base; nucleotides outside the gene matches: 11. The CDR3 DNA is TGTGCCAGCACAAACCACCCGGGACAGGGTTCCTACAATGAGCAGTTCTTC. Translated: CASTNHPGQGSYNEQFF.